These 20 T cell receptor beta chains came from one sample sequenced in a study of blood T cell repertoires in COVID-19. Sequencing used immunoSEQ multiplex PCR; TCRdb keeps in-frame clones, though not all of them. The sample lists fewer than 450,000 clones; roughly 87% were seen once. Sequencing was done on a sample of PBMCs or T cells enriched from blood (not recorded which). These receptors all stem from a woman aged 30 to 39 who had recovered from COVID-19.

The V and J genes are TRBV14 and TRBJ1-1, with a tentative D call TRBD1 (5 bases). CDR1 and CDR2 (germline): SGHDN, FVKESK. Trimming stripped 6 bases from V and 0 bases from J, with 11 bases between. The CDR3 has 14 residues. CDR3 protein: CASRQTEMNTEAFF. The CDR3 DNA is TGTGCCAGCAGACAGACAGAAATGAACACTGAAGCTTTCTTT.

The chain carries TRBV28 and TRBJ1-2, with 7 bases matching TRBD1. After removal of 5 bases from V and 3 bases from J, the junction contained 6 bases not matched to a gene. CDR3 length: 14 residues. The germline V gene has CDR1 MDHEN and CDR2 SYDVKM. The CDR3 region has the DNA TGTGCCAGCAGTGTCGGGACAGCAGACTATGGCTACACCTTC. This gives the protein CASSVGTADYGYTF.

This clone showed up just once. The CDR3 spells CASSVQGNQPQHF. In DNA form, the CDR3 reads TGCGCCAGCAGTGTACAGGGGAATCAGCCCCAGCATTTT. This chain links TRBV10-2 with TRBJ1-5, with 7 bases identical to TRBD1. The CDR3 loop spans 13 amino acids. V shed 4 bases and J 4 bases; nucleotides not matched to a gene: 1. CDR1 is WSHSY, CDR2 SAAADI, per germline.

CDR3 sequence reads: CATSKNGDTEAFF. The CDR3 coding sequence is TGTGCCACCAGTAAGAACGGGGACACTGAAGCTTTCTTT. This chain links TRBV24-1 with TRBJ1-1, with D unclear. V was trimmed by 6 bases and J by 3 bases, leaving 10 bases between them. This CDR3 comprises 13 residues. The germline V gene has CDR1 KGHDR and CDR2 SFDVKD.

The V call is TRBV14, the J call TRBJ1-2; no clear D. With 0 bases removed from V and 7 bases from J, the gap between germline ends came to 12 bases. CDR1 SGHDN and CDR2 FVKESK come from the germline V gene. The CDR3 consists of 14 residues. This CDR3 reads CASSQEFFGVGYTF. The CDR3, as DNA: TGTGCCAGCAGCCAAGAATTTTTCGGGGTTGGCTACACCTTC. The variable domain in full, with the rest retrieved from reference TRBV14 and TRBJ1-2, is EAGVTQFPSHSVIEKGQTVTLRCDPISGHDNLYWYRRVMGKEIKFLLHFVKESKQDESGMPNNRFLAERTGGTYSTLKVQPAELEDSGVYFCASSQEFFGVGYTFGSGTRLTVV.

The chain links TRBV12-1 to TRBJ2-5; TRBD2 reflects the table's D call only, with no check against the DNA. TRBV12-1 corresponds to a pseudogene. The CDR3 loop spans 14 amino acids. The CDR3 loop is CASSTARGGKTQYF. The DNA of the CDR3 is TGTGCCAGCAGCACCGCCAGAGGCGGGAAGACCCAGTACTTC.

Only one count was recorded for this clone. Other DNA sequences in this specimen translate into the identical CDR3. The V and J genes are TRBV4-3 and TRBJ2-1; 7 nucleotides line up with TRBD1. Trimming at V came to 3 bases and at J to 2 bases, leaving 7 bases not matched to a gene. There are 16 residues in the CDR3. Germline loops: CDR1 LGHNA, CDR2 YSLEER. Here the CDR3 reads CASSQGDRVAYNEQFF. CDR3 sequence (DNA): TGCGCCAGCAGCCAGGGCGACAGGGTAGCCTACAATGAGCAGTTCTTC.

This chain uses TRBV5-5 with TRBJ2-5; TRBD2 might be the D (5 bases). Trimming pared 2 bases from V and 6 bases from J, leaving 11 bases between. The CDR3 length is 13 residues. Germline loops: CDR1 SGHKS, CDR2 YYEKEE (reference sequence). The CDR3 nucleotides are TGTGCCAGCAGCTTATATCGGGGAAAGACCCAGTACTTC. This sequence encodes CASSLYRGKTQYF.

The V and J genes are TRBV4-3 and TRBJ1-1; possible D gene TRBD1, 6 bases. V dropped 3 bases and J dropped 3 bases, with 8 bases sitting between them. The CDR3 loop spans 13 amino acids. CDR1 is LGHNA, CDR2 YSLEER, per germline. The CDR3 bases are TGCGCCAGCAGCCAGACAGGATACACTGAAGCTTTCTTT. Translated: CASSQTGYTEAFF.

The chain joins TRBV7-8 to TRBJ1-6; D is perhaps TRBD1 (6 bases). V lost 4 bases and J 2 bases, leaving 15 bases between the germline ends. The length of the CDR3 is 17 residues. Germline-derived CDR1 and CDR2 are SGHVS and FQNEAQ. Written as DNA, the CDR3 is TGTGCCAGCAGCTCCACAGGGACGAAACCCTATAATTCACCCCTCCACTTT. The encoded protein is CASSSTGTKPYNSPLHF.

This clone was picked up one time. The chain couples TRBV27 to TRBJ1-6, with D uncertain. The germline V gene encodes CDR1 MNHEY and CDR2 SMNVEV (reference sequence). V was trimmed by 6 bases and J by 10 bases, leaving 10 bases between them. The CDR3 runs 12 residues. The CDR3 DNA is TGTGCCAGCAGAAAGGCGGCCTCACCCCTCCACTTT. It yields the protein CASRKAASPLHF.

The chain is built from TRBV5-8 and TRBJ2-1; no definite D call. The germline V and J ends were trimmed by 1 base and 0 bases, with 8 bases remaining between them. Germline assignment: CDR1 SGHTS and CDR2 YDEGEE. There are 15 residues in the CDR3. The CDR3 DNA sequence: TGTGCCAGCAGCTTGCGCCCGAGCTCCTACAATGAGCAGTTCTTC. Protein: CASSLRPSSYNEQFF. Supplemented by reference TRBV5-8 and TRBJ2-1, the full variable domain reads EAGVTQSPTHLIKTRGQQATLRCSPISGHTSVYWYQQALGLGLQFLLWYDEGEERNRGNFPPRFSGRQFPNYSSELNVNALELEDSALYLCASSLRPSSYNEQFFGPGTRLTVL.

The chain is built from TRBV6-1 and TRBJ2-7; D is unresolved. Trimming cost V 1 base and J 0 bases, with 7 bases left between them. Germline V gene data show CDR1 as MNHNS and CDR2 as SASEGT. The length of the CDR3 is 14 residues. The CDR3 here is CASSEGHFSYEQYF. The CDR3 DNA reads TGTGCCAGCAGTGAAGGACACTTCTCCTACGAGCAGTACTTC.

The CDR3 DNA sequence: TGTGCCAGCAGCTTAGCCGCAGGACAGGGGGGAGGCTACACCTTC. This gives the protein CASSLAAGQGGGYTF. V usage is TRBV7-9 and J usage is TRBJ1-2, with 10 positions matching TRBD1. This CDR3 has 15 amino acids. The V gene's germline CDR1 is SEHNR and CDR2 FQNEAQ (reference sequence). The V segment lost 0 bases and the J segment 8 bases; nucleotides outside the gene matches: 6.

The chain recombines TRBV6-5 with TRBJ1-6; D possibly corresponds to TRBD1 (6 bases). Germline values: CDR1 MNHEY, CDR2 SVGAGI. Trimming pared 3 bases from V and 10 bases from J, leaving 19 bases between. CDR3 length equals 16 residues. The CDR3 DNA reads as TGTGCCAGCAGTTATGGGTCTTACAGGGTTGGCTCACCCCTCCACTTT. Translation: CASSYGSYRVGSPLHF.

J is TRBJ1-1 and V is TRBV27, with TRBD1 matching 9 bases. The CDR3 covers 19 residues. Germline assignment: CDR1 MNHEY and CDR2 SMNVEV (reference sequence). V shed 5 bases, J shed 5 bases, and the junction held 21 bases outside the gene matches. The CDR3 DNA reads as TGTGCCAGCAGTACAAGCGAACCGGGCCTACAGGGGGCGGGGACTGAAGCTTTCTTT. Its translation: CASSTSEPGLQGAGTEAFF.

V is TRBV12-5 and J is TRBJ2-1; TRBD2 aligns across 8 bases. The V segment lost 7 bases and the J segment 2 bases; nucleotides outside the gene matches: 4. The CDR3 loop spans 14 amino acids. Germline loops: CDR1 LGHNT, CDR2 FRNRAP. CDR3 sequence: CASARAGAYNEQFF. The CDR3 DNA reads TGTGCTAGTGCTCGAGCGGGGGCCTACAATGAGCAGTTCTTC.

The rearrangement joins TRBV10-3 to TRBJ2-5, with 8 nucleotides matching TRBD1. CDR1 and CDR2 (germline): ENHRY, SYGVKD. The CDR3 runs to 15 residues. V gave up 5 bases and J gave up 5 bases; unmatched junction bases: 10. As DNA, the CDR3 is TGTGCCATCAGTTACAGGGGGTCCGGATTTGAGACCCAGTACTTC. As protein: CAISYRGSGFETQYF.

The CDR3 DNA reads as TGTGCCAGCAGTCCACGACAGGGGGCGAACACTGAAGCTTTCTTT. As protein: CASSPRQGANTEAFF. The chain employs TRBV6-5 and TRBJ1-1, with 10 nucleotides matching TRBD1. With V trimmed by 5 bases and J by 1 base, 4 bases remained unmatched. This CDR3 comprises 15 residues. The V gene's germline CDR1 is MNHEY and CDR2 SVGAGI.

This clone was counted only a few times. V is TRBV7-2 and J is TRBJ2-5; D unclear. Germline loops: CDR1 SGHTA, CDR2 FQGNSA. The germline V and J ends were trimmed by 5 bases and 2 bases, with 9 bases remaining between them. This CDR3 region has 13 residues. CDR3 sequence reads: CASSLTIQETQYF. The CDR3 nucleotides are TGTGCCAGCAGCCTAACCATTCAAGAGACCCAGTACTTC.